The clone carrying this TCR beta chain was detected many times. The antigen remains unidentified. One junction end disagrees with the germline gene, perhaps due to a read error. This sample was taken from a study of T-cell reconstitution after alpha-beta-depleted transplantation in children. Per the germline V gene, CDR1 is LGHNT and CDR2 is FRNRAP. The CDR3 contains 12 residues. This sample's TCRbeta library carried unique molecular identifier barcodes. TCRdb fed the PCR reads into MiXCR, producing one record per CDR3 protein. The sample consists of approximately 290,000 distinct CDR3 sequences, around a tenth of them appearing once. Study conclusions and caveats: Recipient T cells and thymic progenitors that survived gave rise to the high TCRbeta diversity observed at day 60 in some patients. Where alpha-beta T cells came from about two months after transplant was reportedly several hundred expanded graft clones.

The sample consisted of peripheral blood, taken 180 days after TCRalphabeta/CD19-depleted stem cell transplant. The rearrangement links TRBV12-5 to TRBJ2-1, with a tentative D call TRBD1 (6 bases). This TCR derives from a male patient between 2 and 15 years old who had a stem cell transplant for chronic granulomatous disease, so the T cells may come from the graft donor. CDR3 residues: CSPGASYNEQFF. The DNA for the CDR3 is TGCTCCCCAGGGGCTTCCTACAATGAGCAGTTCTTC.